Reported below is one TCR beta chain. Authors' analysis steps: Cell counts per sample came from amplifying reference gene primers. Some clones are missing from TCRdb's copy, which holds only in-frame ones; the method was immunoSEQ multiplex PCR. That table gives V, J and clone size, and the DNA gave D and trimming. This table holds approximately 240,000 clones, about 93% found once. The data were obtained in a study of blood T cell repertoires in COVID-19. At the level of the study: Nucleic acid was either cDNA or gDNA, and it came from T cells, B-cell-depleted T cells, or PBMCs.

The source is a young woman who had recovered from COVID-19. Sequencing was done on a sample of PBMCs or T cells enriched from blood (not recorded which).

CDR3 sequence (DNA): TGTGCCAGCTCACCACCGGGACACAGGGACTCTGGGGCCAACGTCCTGACTTTC. Protein: CASSPPGHRDSGANVLTF. The J gene is TRBJ2-6, the V gene TRBV18, with D possibly TRBD1 on 6 matching bases. In germline, CDR1 is KGHSH, CDR2 LQKENI. The CDR3 is 18 residues long. Trimming took 0 bases from V and 0 from J, leaving 12 bases between them.